A single sample is the source of the 17 T cell receptor beta chains below, sequenced in a study of PD-L1 blockade in urothelial cancer. Time point of the sample: peripheral blood 6 weeks after treatment start. The assay was immunoSEQ multiplex PCR, and TCRdb's table has in-frame clones only and misses some. The sample has tens of thousands of clones; approximately 90% are singletons. This specimen consisted of PBMCs, obtained around atezolizumab (anti-PD-L1) treatment. The source of these receptors is a woman aged 80 or older with urothelial cancer.

This clone was seen a handful of times. The rearrangement uses TRBV2 and TRBJ2-7, with 14 nucleotides matching TRBD2. Germline V gene sequence: CDR1 SNHLY, CDR2 FYNNEI. V lost 5 bases and J lost 5; bases outside the gene matches: 8. The CDR3 consists of 16 residues. CDR3 residues: CASSNSGTSGSHEQYF. CDR3 in DNA: TGTGCCAGCAGTAATTCCGGGACTAGCGGGAGCCACGAGCAGTACTTC.

V usage is TRBV7-8 and J usage is TRBJ2-7; 13 positions agree with TRBD2. Trimming took 5 bases from V and 2 from J; bases not matched to a gene: 12. Germline V gene data show CDR1 as SGHVS and CDR2 as FQNEAQ. CDR3 length equals 18 residues. CDR3 sequence: CASSLGTSGTSNTYEQYF. CDR3 sequence (DNA): TGTGCCAGCAGCCTGGGGACTAGCGGGACCTCGAATACCTACGAGCAGTACTTC.

The V and J genes are TRBV6-1 and TRBJ2-3, with 8 nucleotides matching TRBD2. This CDR3 spans 15 amino acids. The germline V gene has CDR1 MNHNS and CDR2 SASEGT. V was clipped by 4 bases and J by 5 bases; unmatched bases: 8. The CDR3 region has the DNA TGTGCCAGCAGTGCCGTGAGCGGGAGAGGAGATACGCAGTATTTT. Translated, it gives CASSAVSGRGDTQYF.

The chain joins TRBV19 to TRBJ1-1; 9 bases map to TRBD1. The germline gives CDR1 LNHDA, CDR2 SQIVND (reference sequence). The CDR3 is made up of 14 amino acids. V was pared by 5 bases and J by 7 bases, with 8 bases of the junction left unmatched. The CDR3 DNA is TGTGCCAGTAGTGTCGGGACAGGGCATGGTGAAGCTTTCTTT. Translating it yields CASSVGTGHGEAFF.

Only a few counts were recorded for this clone. The J gene is TRBJ1-1, the V gene TRBV2; TRBD1 is a possible D gene (6 bases). Germline CDR1 and CDR2: SNHLY and FYNNEI. The germline V and J ends were trimmed by 6 bases and 5 bases, with 16 bases remaining between them. The CDR3 is 14 amino acids. The CDR3 nucleotides are TGTGCCAGCAGGGGCGGCAGGGGATGGACTGAAGCTTTCTTT. Its translation is CASRGGRGWTEAFF.

The V call is TRBV30, the J call TRBJ2-7, with D perhaps TRBD2 (6 bases). There are 13 residues in the CDR3. Trimming stripped 3 bases from V and 9 bases from J, with 18 bases between. CDR1 and CDR2 (germline): GTSNPN, SVGIG (reference sequence). The CDR3 here is CAWRVLAGIGQYF. CDR3 sequence (DNA): TGTGCCTGGAGGGTCCTTGCGGGAATCGGGCAGTACTTC.

This rearrangement joins TRBV7-3 to TRBJ2-5, with D perhaps matching TRBD1 (6 bases). This CDR3 region has 15 residues. The germline gives CDR1 SGHTA, CDR2 FQGTGA. Trimming cost V 5 bases and J 0 bases, with 13 bases left between them. The CDR3 here is CASSPGDTYQETQYF. CDR3 nucleotides: TGTGCCAGCAGCCCTGGGGACACATACCAAGAGACCCAGTACTTC.

The chain employs TRBV27 and TRBJ2-7; no clear D. The germline CDR1 and CDR2 sequences are MNHEY and SMNVEV (reference sequence). This CDR3 is 15 amino acids long. V lost 11 bases, J lost 0 bases, and 20 bases lay in between. CDR3 bases: TGTGCCGCAGGCCCTATGGGCAGCTCCTCCTACGAGCAGTACTTC. It codes for CAAGPMGSSSYEQYF.

This sequence joins TRBV11-2 and TRBJ2-5; unclear D gene. Per germline, CDR1 SGHAT and CDR2 FQNNGV. Between the trimmed V and J ends, which lost 5 bases and 5 bases, there was a span of 12 bases. The CDR3 extends over 13 amino acids. CDR3 DNA sequence: TGTGCCAGCAGCCCACGGCTCGGGGAGACCCAGTACTTC. As protein: CASSPRLGETQYF.

V usage is TRBV7-9 and J usage is TRBJ1-1, with TRBD1 matching 8 bases. From germline, CDR1 is SEHNR and CDR2 FQNEAQ (reference sequence). The length of the CDR3 is 12 residues. With V trimmed by 8 bases and J by 1 base, 0 bases remained unmatched. The CDR3 spells CASGQGNTEAFF. As DNA, the CDR3 is TGTGCCAGCGGACAGGGGAACACTGAAGCTTTCTTT.

The rearrangement joins TRBV28 to TRBJ2-2; TRBD1 is a possible D gene (5 bases). The germline gives CDR1 MDHEN, CDR2 SYDVKM. The CDR3 is 13 residues long. V was pared by 10 bases and J by 5 bases, with 14 bases between. The DNA for the CDR3 is TGTGCCATTCCCCTCCCAGGGACCGGGGAGCTGTTTTTT. Encoded protein: CAIPLPGTGELFF.

The V gene is TRBV28, the J gene TRBJ1-5, with no clear D. The V and J ends lost 3 bases and 9 bases respectively, with 6 bases between them. Germline CDR1 reads MDHEN; CDR2 reads SYDVKM. This CDR3 spans 11 amino acids. CDR3 sequence (DNA): TGTGCCAGCAGTTTGATCGGGCCCCAGCATTTT. It specifies CASSLIGPQHF.

This chain joins TRBV7-6 and TRBJ2-7; 9 bases line up with TRBD1. This CDR3 has 15 amino acids. Germline-derived CDR1 and CDR2 are SGHVS and FNYEAQ. Germline trimming cut 5 bases from V and 3 bases from J; bases unmatched to any gene: 8. CDR3: CASSIRQGVVYEQYF. The CDR3 nucleotides read TGTGCCAGCAGCATCAGACAGGGGGTCGTCTACGAGCAGTACTTC.

This clone was seen a single time. The chain employs TRBV18 and TRBJ1-5; 11 bases map to TRBD1. The V and J ends lost 5 bases and 6 bases, in that order; junction bases with no gene match: 6. Germline V gene sequence: CDR1 KGHSH, CDR2 LQKENI. The CDR3 has 15 amino acids. The CDR3, as DNA: TGTGCCAGCTCAACCGGACAGGGGGCCAGTCAGCCCCAGCATTTT. It encodes CASSTGQGASQPQHF.

This chain connects TRBV6-4 to TRBJ1-1; a weak D match, TRBD1 (6 bases). The CDR3 extends over 14 amino acids. The V gene's germline CDR1 is MRHNA and CDR2 SNTAGT. The germline V and J ends were trimmed by 0 bases and 14 bases, with 19 bases remaining between them. DNA for the CDR3: TGTGCCAGCAGTGACTCGGGGGGGCGAACTCAGGTCTTCTTT. Encoded protein: CASSDSGGRTQVFF.

The V call is TRBV19, the J call TRBJ1-5; 9 nucleotides match TRBD1. CDR1 is LNHDA and CDR2 is SQIVND in the germline V gene (reference sequence). The length of the CDR3 is 18 residues. V was pared by 5 bases and J by 2 bases, with 13 bases of the junction left unmatched. CDR3 DNA sequence: TGTGCCAGTAGTTCGGAGGACAGGGGACCGCCCCGCAATCAGCCCCAGCATTTT. It yields the protein CASSSEDRGPPRNQPQHF.

The V and J genes are TRBV5-1 and TRBJ1-5, with D hard to call. Germline CDR1 SGHRS, CDR2 YFSETQ. The CDR3 covers 16 residues. V was pared by 4 bases and J by 4 bases, with 18 bases between. The CDR3 loop reads CASSLIPTSGNQPQHF. DNA for the CDR3: TGCGCCAGCAGCCTGATCCCGACTAGCGGTAATCAGCCCCAGCATTTT.